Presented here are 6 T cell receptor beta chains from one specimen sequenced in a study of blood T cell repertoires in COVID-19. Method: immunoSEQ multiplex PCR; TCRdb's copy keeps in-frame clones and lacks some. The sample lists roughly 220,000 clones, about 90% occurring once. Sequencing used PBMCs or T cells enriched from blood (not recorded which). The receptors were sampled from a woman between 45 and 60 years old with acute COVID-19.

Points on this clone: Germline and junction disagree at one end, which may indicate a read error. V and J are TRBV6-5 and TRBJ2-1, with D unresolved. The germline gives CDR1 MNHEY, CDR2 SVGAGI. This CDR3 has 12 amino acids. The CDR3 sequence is CASRETYTEQFF. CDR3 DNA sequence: TGTGCCAGCAGGGAGACCTACACTGAGCAGTTCTTC.

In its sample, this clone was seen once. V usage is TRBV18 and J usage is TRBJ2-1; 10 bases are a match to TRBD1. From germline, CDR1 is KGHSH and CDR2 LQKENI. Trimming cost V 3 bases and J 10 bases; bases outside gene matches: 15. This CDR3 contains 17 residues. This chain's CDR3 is CASSPPVGQGNFGEQFF. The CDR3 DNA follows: TGTGCCAGCTCACCCCCGGTGGGACAGGGGAACTTTGGGGAGCAGTTCTTC.

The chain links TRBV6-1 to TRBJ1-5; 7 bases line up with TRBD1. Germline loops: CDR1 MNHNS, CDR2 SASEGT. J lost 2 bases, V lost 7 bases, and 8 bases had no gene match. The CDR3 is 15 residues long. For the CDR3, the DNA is TGTGCCAGCACCCTAGGGGGCTCGCGCAATCAGCCCCAGCATTTT. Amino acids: CASTLGGSRNQPQHF.

The DNA for the CDR3 is TGCGCCAGCAGCCTCGACACGGAGACCCAGTACTTC. Its translation is CASSLDTETQYF. J is TRBJ2-5 and V is TRBV5-1; D call uncertain. The germline V and J ends were trimmed by 4 bases and 5 bases, with 9 bases remaining between them. The CDR3 is made up of 12 amino acids. CDR1 is SGHRS and CDR2 is YFSETQ in the germline V gene.

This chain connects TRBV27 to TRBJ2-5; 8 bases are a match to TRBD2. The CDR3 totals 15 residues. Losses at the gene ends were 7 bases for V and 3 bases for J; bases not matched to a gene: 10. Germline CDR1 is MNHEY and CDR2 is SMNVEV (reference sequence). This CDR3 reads CASKQDRGGEETQYF. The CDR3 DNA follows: TGTGCCAGCAAACAAGACCGGGGGGGAGAAGAGACCCAGTACTTC.

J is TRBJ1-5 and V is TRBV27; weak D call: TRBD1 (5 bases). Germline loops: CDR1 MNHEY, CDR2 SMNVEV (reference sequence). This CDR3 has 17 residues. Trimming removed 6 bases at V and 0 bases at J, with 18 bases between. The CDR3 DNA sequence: TGTGCCAGCAGAAAGTCAGGGTCCTTAATTAGCAATCAGCCCCAGCATTTT. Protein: CASRKSGSLISNQPQHF.